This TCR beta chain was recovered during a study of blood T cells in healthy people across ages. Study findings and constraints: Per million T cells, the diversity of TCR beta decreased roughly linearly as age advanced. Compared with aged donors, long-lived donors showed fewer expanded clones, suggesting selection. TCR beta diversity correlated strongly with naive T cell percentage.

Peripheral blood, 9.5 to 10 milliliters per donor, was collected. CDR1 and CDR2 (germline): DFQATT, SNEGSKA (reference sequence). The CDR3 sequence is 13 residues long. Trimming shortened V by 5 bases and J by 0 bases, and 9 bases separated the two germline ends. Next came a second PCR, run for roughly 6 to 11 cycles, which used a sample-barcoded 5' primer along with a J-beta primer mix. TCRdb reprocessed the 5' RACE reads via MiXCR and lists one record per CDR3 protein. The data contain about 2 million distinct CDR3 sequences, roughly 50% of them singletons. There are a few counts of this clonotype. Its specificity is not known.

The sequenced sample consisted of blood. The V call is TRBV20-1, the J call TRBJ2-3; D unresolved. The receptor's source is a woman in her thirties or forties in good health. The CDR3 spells CSAVSPSTDTQYF. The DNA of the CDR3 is TGCAGTGCTGTGTCTCCTAGCACAGATACGCAGTATTTT.